Given below is one T cell receptor beta chain in context. Its antigen is still unknown. This sample is drawn from a study of STAT5B mutations in CD4+ large granular lymphocyte leukemia. Study summary: Among healthy donors, a particular HLA allele went with more CDR3 'QG' motifs. Study conclusions and caveats: Main leukemic clonotypes were patient-specific, but 20% to 25% appeared at low frequency elsewhere. CD4-sorted patient repertoires seemed more clonal than healthy CD4+ repertoires.

This table comes from immunoSEQ multiplex PCR, and its TCRdb copy is limited to in-frame clones, with some not included. The data contain fewer than 25,000 clones, about 81% of them seen just once; the ten biggest clones take up 8.6%. The CDR3 is 13 amino acids. The V gene's germline CDR1 is SGHAT and CDR2 FQDESV (reference sequence). V shed 6 bases and J shed 5 bases, with 13 bases lying between them. The origin of this receptor is a human donor in good health. Sequenced material: CD4+ T cells from blood buffy coats. The rearrangement uses TRBV11-1 and TRBJ1-1; tentatively, D is TRBD1 (6 bases). The CDR3 reads CASRHRDTTEAFF. CDR3 sequence (DNA): TGTGCCAGCAGACACAGGGATACGACTGAAGCTTTCTTT.